Below, 27 T cell receptor beta chains from the same sample are listed, as sequenced in a study of early T cells in non-severe SARS-CoV-2 infection. TCRdb re-derived calls from the 5' RACE reads in MiXCR, one entry per CDR3 protein. The sample lists 75,000 to 90,000 distinct CDR3 sequences; under 15% were seen once. The sample taken for sequencing was whole blood. The origin of the receptors is an adult who was a healthcare worker with PCR-confirmed SARS-CoV-2 infection or an uninfected control (not recorded which).

The rearrangement links TRBV19 to TRBJ1-2; the D gene is possibly TRBD1 (5 bases). Germline loops: CDR1 LNHDA, CDR2 SQIVND (reference sequence). The V and J ends lost 6 bases and 4 bases respectively, with 15 bases between them. This CDR3 is 14 amino acids long. CDR3 loop: CASSPGGTAYGYTF. CDR3 coding DNA: TGTGCCAGTAGCCCGGGGGGAACAGCCTATGGCTACACCTTC.

This clonotype was seen many times. This chain joins TRBV20-1 and TRBJ2-7; TRBD1 matches 7 bases. The CDR3 has 11 residues. Germline CDR1 reads DFQATT; CDR2 reads SNEGSKA (reference sequence). V lost 5 bases to trimming and J lost 6 bases; unmatched junction nucleotides: 4. CDR3 protein: CSAATGPEQYF. CDR3 nucleotides: TGCAGTGCTGCGACAGGGCCCGAGCAGTACTTC.

The chain carries TRBV5-1 and TRBJ2-1; 13 bases align to TRBD2. The CDR3 covers 15 residues. With V trimmed by 4 bases and J by 6 bases, 4 bases remained unmatched. Germline-derived CDR1 and CDR2 are SGHRS and YFSETQ. The CDR3 region has the DNA TGCGCCAGCAGCGTCCGGACTAGCGGGAGCAATGAGCAGTTCTTC. Translation gives CASSVRTSGSNEQFF.

In its sample, this clonotype was seen a few times. The chain carries TRBV20-1 and TRBJ2-7; a possible D gene is TRBD2 (6 bases). The CDR3 loop spans 13 amino acids. Trimming took off 0 bases at V and 5 bases at J, with 11 bases between the two ends. Per the germline V gene, CDR1 is DFQATT and CDR2 is SNEGSKA (reference sequence). As DNA, the CDR3 is TGCAGTGCTAGAGATTGGGGGGAGAACGAGCAGTACTTC. Protein: CSARDWGENEQYF.

This clonotype was picked up a small number of times. The V gene is TRBV2, the J gene TRBJ2-5; D is perhaps TRBD2 (6 bases). Germline-derived CDR1 and CDR2 are SNHLY and FYNNEI. The CDR3 extends over 11 amino acids. V was cut by 3 bases and J by 9 bases, with 8 bases left in between. The CDR3 loop is CASSEGEAQYF. The CDR3 DNA is TGTGCCAGCAGTGAGGGGGAGGCCCAGTACTTC.

This clonotype has only a few counts. This chain connects TRBV6-5 to TRBJ2-3, with TRBD2 identical over 11 bases. Unmatched junction bases numbered 7, after V lost 10 bases and J lost 4 bases. The CDR3 is made up of 14 amino acids. CDR1 and CDR2 from the germline V gene are MNHEY and SVGAGI. The CDR3 here is CATTSGRISDTQYF. For the CDR3, the DNA is TGTGCCACCACTAGCGGGAGAATCTCAGATACGCAGTATTTT.

J is TRBJ2-5 and V is TRBV20-1, with TRBD2 matching over 9 bases. Germline V lookup: CDR1 DFQATT, CDR2 SNEGSKA (reference sequence). This CDR3 has 11 residues. V shed 7 bases, J shed 3 bases, and the junction held 0 bases outside the gene matches. Here the CDR3 DNA reads TGCAGTGGGACTAGCGAAGAGACCCAGTACTTC. Its protein is CSGTSEETQYF.

This chain links TRBV7-9 with TRBJ2-7, with 8 bases lining up with TRBD2. V shed 5 bases and J 5 bases; nucleotides not matched to a gene: 14. The CDR3 has 16 residues. The V gene's germline CDR1 is SEHNR and CDR2 FQNEAQ (reference sequence). The chain's CDR3 is CASSPGAGLVVHEQYF. The CDR3 bases are TGTGCCAGCAGCCCCGGGGCGGGACTAGTCGTCCACGAGCAGTACTTC.

Only a few counts were recorded for this clonotype. The gene calls are TRBV12-3 or TRBV12-4 and TRBJ2-1; D not certain. Trimming took off 3 bases at V and 6 bases at J, with 6 bases between the two ends. CDR3 length equals 12 residues. The CDR3: CASSFPGNEQFF. The CDR3 nucleotides read TGTGCCAGCAGTTTCCCGGGCAATGAGCAGTTCTTC.

This clonotype was seen once. The chain employs TRBV7-2 and TRBJ2-7; 9 bases are shared with TRBD2. This CDR3 is built from 14 residues. Germline loops: CDR1 SGHTA, CDR2 FQGNSA. The V segment lost 5 bases and the J segment 3 bases; nucleotides outside the gene matches: 5. DNA for the CDR3: TGTGCCAGCAGCATTGTAGCGGGAGTCTACGAGCAGTACTTC. This translates into CASSIVAGVYEQYF.

J is TRBJ2-5 and V is TRBV9, with 9 bases fitting TRBD2. Germline assignment: CDR1 SGDLS and CDR2 YYNGEE. This CDR3 region has 14 residues. Trimming took 4 bases from V and 4 from J; bases not matched to a gene: 5. CDR3 DNA: TGTGCCAGCAGCCCGCGACTAGCGGCAGAGACCCAGTACTTC. Encoded protein: CASSPRLAAETQYF.

This clonotype was observed at least ten times. This sequence joins TRBV20-1 and TRBJ2-5, with TRBD2 matching 11 bases. CDR1 is DFQATT and CDR2 is SNEGSKA in the germline V gene (reference sequence). V shed 2 bases, J shed 3 bases, and the junction held 8 bases outside the gene matches. This CDR3 spans 16 amino acids. The CDR3, as DNA: TGCAGTGCTAGACGACTAGCGGGAACCTGGAAAGAGACCCAGTACTTC. Its protein is CSARRLAGTWKETQYF.

This rearrangement joins TRBV12-3 or TRBV12-4 to TRBJ2-7; tentative D call: TRBD1 (5 bases). V was cut by 5 bases and J by 3 bases, with 17 bases left in between. This CDR3 has 15 amino acids. CDR3 sequence: CASSPSRRANYEQYF. CDR3 bases: TGTGCCAGCAGTCCCTCCCGCAGGGCCAACTACGAGCAGTACTTC.

This clonotype showed up just a few times. The chain employs TRBV5-8 and TRBJ2-2; D is undetermined. The CDR3 runs to 16 residues. Germline V lookup: CDR1 SGHTS, CDR2 YDEGEE. Trimming removed 1 base from V and 7 bases from J, with 17 bases in between. The CDR3 DNA sequence: TGTGCCAGCAGCTTGTTCTACCGGCAGACCGACGGGGAGCTGTTTTTT. It translates to CASSLFYRQTDGELFF.

Concerning this clonotype: An end of the junction does not agree with germline; a read error may underlie this. The chain carries TRBV5-1 and TRBJ2-7; no reliable D call. The CDR3 has 10 amino acids. The germline V gene has CDR1 SGHRS and CDR2 YFSETQ. The CDR3 spells CASSYRIEDF. CDR3 sequence (DNA): TGCGCCAGCAGCTACCGCATCGAAGACTTC.

This clonotype was counted a few times. J is TRBJ1-5 and V is TRBV9; D is unclear. This CDR3 has 17 residues. The ends were cut back, 0 bases at V and 0 bases at J, with 13 bases in the middle. From germline, CDR1 is SGDLS and CDR2 YYNGEE. The CDR3 nucleotides are TGTGCCAGCAGCGTAGATTCCGGATTCTATAGCAATCAGCCCCAGCATTTT. Encoded protein: CASSVDSGFYSNQPQHF.

The sample holds a few counts of this clonotype. The chain employs TRBV28 and TRBJ2-1; D is ambiguous. Germline V gene data show CDR1 as MDHEN and CDR2 as SYDVKM. The V end lost 5 bases, the J end lost 4 bases, and 9 bases lay between the germline ends. The CDR3 has 13 amino acids. The CDR3 DNA reads as TGTGCCAGCAGTCCCCCGACTTACAATGAGCAGTTCTTC. Translating it yields CASSPPTYNEQFF.

This chain joins TRBV7-8 and TRBJ2-7; 14 bases match TRBD2. Germline CDR1 SGHVS, CDR2 FQNEAQ. This CDR3 contains 17 residues. V trimming: 5 bases; J trimming: 4 bases; junction bases outside the gene matches: 10. The DNA for the CDR3 is TGTGCCAGCAGCATAATCGGACTAGCGGGAGGTGCATACGAGCAGTACTTC. This codes for CASSIIGLAGGAYEQYF.

This clonotype turned up a few times. The chain links TRBV5-1 to TRBJ2-4; 9 bases line up with TRBD1. Germline V gene lookup returns CDR1 SGHRS and CDR2 YFSETQ. With V trimmed by 3 bases and J by 7 bases, 5 bases remained unmatched. The CDR3 has 14 residues. This CDR3 is CASSSDRGSNIQYF. In nucleotides, the CDR3 is TGCGCCAGCAGCTCCGACAGGGGGTCGAACATTCAGTACTTC.

The sample holds a few counts of this clonotype. The chain employs TRBV11-2 and TRBJ1-1; tentatively, D is TRBD1 (5 bases). V shed 2 bases and J shed 8 bases, with 18 bases lying between them. This CDR3 comprises 15 residues. The germline gives CDR1 SGHAT, CDR2 FQNNGV. The CDR3 spells CASSLSSAGPPEAFF. The CDR3 DNA reads TGTGCCAGCAGCTTATCTTCGGCGGGACCTCCCGAAGCTTTCTTT.

This clonotype was found a few times. V and J are TRBV5-1 and TRBJ2-5; perhaps TRBD2 as D (5 bases). With 1 base removed from V and 7 bases from J, the gap between germline ends came to 11 bases. Germline-derived CDR1 and CDR2 are SGHRS and YFSETQ. CDR3 length: 13 amino acids. The CDR3 coding sequence is TGCGCCAGCAGCTTGCCGCTAGAGGGGACCCAGTACTTC. It translates to CASSLPLEGTQYF.

DNA of the CDR3: TGTCCCACCACCCGGACTAACACAGATACGCAGTATTTT. As protein: CPTTRTNTDTQYF. The rearrangement uses TRBV27 and TRBJ2-3, with D maybe TRBD2 (6 bases). This CDR3 has 13 residues. CDR1 and CDR2 (germline): MNHEY, SMNVEV (reference sequence).

This clonotype was seen repeatedly, ten times or more. The genes are TRBV7-8 and TRBJ2-3, with 7 positions matching TRBD2. The CDR3 sequence is 17 residues long. V trimming: 5 bases; J trimming: 2 bases; junction bases outside the gene matches: 13. Germline V gives CDR1 SGHVS, CDR2 FQNEAQ. The chain's CDR3 is CASSRNGLAEYTDTQYF. CDR3 coding DNA: TGTGCCAGCAGCCGCAACGGGCTAGCGGAGTACACAGATACGCAGTATTTT.

As regards this clonotype: Given a much more abundant clone one base away, this may be a read error. The V and J genes are TRBV27 and TRBJ1-3; no firm D call. This CDR3 is built from 14 residues. Looked up from germline, CDR1 is MNHEY and CDR2 is SMNVEV (reference sequence). CDR3: CASSLTNSENTIYF. DNA for the CDR3: TGTGCCAGCAGTTTGACAAACTCTGAAAACACCATATATTTT.

Many counts were recorded for this clonotype. The chain recombines TRBV28 with TRBJ1-1, with D possibly being TRBD1 (5 bases). V lost 3 bases and J 4 bases, leaving 18 bases between the germline ends. In germline, CDR1 is MDHEN, CDR2 SYDVKM. The CDR3 runs 16 residues. The CDR3 DNA follows: TGTGCCAGCAGTTTCACCGAAACAGGTTTAGGCACTGAAGCTTTCTTT. It encodes CASSFTETGLGTEAFF.

This clonotype was picked up many times. The chain recombines TRBV6-1 with TRBJ2-7, with a weak D call TRBD1 (6 bases). V lost 5 bases, J lost 7 bases, and 9 bases lay in between. This CDR3 comprises 11 residues. CDR1 is MNHNS, CDR2 SASEGT, per germline. The CDR3 protein is CASSNRVEQYF. Written as DNA, the CDR3 is TGTGCCAGCAGTAACAGGGTAGAGCAGTACTTC.

This clonotype was counted many times. This sequence joins TRBV5-8 and TRBJ2-7; 8 positions agree with TRBD1. Trimming removed 1 base from V and 5 bases from J; junction bases left unmatched: 5. Germline CDR1 SGHTS, CDR2 YDEGEE. The CDR3 sequence is 14 residues long. CDR3: CASSLLGQGDEQYF. CDR3 nucleotides: TGTGCCAGCAGCTTGCTAGGACAGGGTGACGAGCAGTACTTC. Drawing the rest from reference TRBV5-8 and TRBJ2-7, the complete variable domain is EAGVTQSPTHLIKTRGQQATLRCSPISGHTSVYWYQQALGLGLQFLLWYDEGEERNRGNFPPRFSGRQFPNYSSELNVNALELEDSALYLCASSLLGQGDEQYFGPGTRLTVT.